These 14 T cell receptor beta chains were sequenced from one sample in a study of beta chain features in type 1 diabetes. Their antigen targets remain unknown. Study outcomes and limitations: For Type 1 diabetes patients, all four CD4+ subsets carried TCRB CDR3s that were moderately but significantly shorter.

Since all of the isolated RNA was reverse transcribed, expressed TCRB transcripts were what got sequenced. Here immunoSEQ multiplex PCR was the method, and the copy in TCRdb shows in-frame clones only, minus some. This table has hundreds of thousands of clones, about an eighth appearing once. Source material: naive CD4+ T cells from blood. These receptors were obtained from a man aged 18 to 30 with type 1 diabetes.

This clone was detected only a few times. The chain combines TRBV7-2 with TRBJ1-1; D is perhaps TRBD1 (5 bases). The V and J ends lost 3 bases and 6 bases respectively, with 11 bases between them. Looked up from germline, CDR1 is SGHTA and CDR2 is FQGNSA. The CDR3 spans 13 residues. CDR3 nucleotides: TGTGCCAGCAGCTTGGGGCCAGCCCCTGAAGCTTTCTTT. It is translated as CASSLGPAPEAFF.

The J gene is TRBJ2-3, the V gene TRBV21-1; TRBD1, the D gene given by the table, was not confirmed from the DNA. TRBV21-1 is termed a pseudogene. CDR3 length: 13 amino acids. The CDR3 region is CASSTLKGDTQYF. In DNA form, the CDR3 reads TGTGCCAGCAGCACCTTAAAGGGGGATACGCAGTATTTT.

The chain employs TRBV30 and TRBJ2-7, with D possibly matching TRBD1 (6 bases). Germline V lookup: CDR1 GTSNPN, CDR2 SVGIG (reference sequence). The CDR3 is 14 residues long. The V end lost 4 bases, the J end lost 3 bases, and 16 bases lay between the germline ends. CDR3: CAWIAAGTRYEQYF. In DNA form, the CDR3 reads TGTGCCTGGATTGCCGCCGGGACACGCTACGAGCAGTACTTC.

The CDR3 here is CASSFDRGPQHF. In nucleotides, the CDR3 is TGTGCCAGCAGCTTTGACAGGGGACCCCAGCATTTT. This chain connects TRBV7-9 to TRBJ1-5, with TRBD1 identical over 8 bases. This CDR3 comprises 12 residues. With V trimmed by 3 bases and J by 10 bases, 2 bases remained unmatched. In germline, CDR1 is SEHNR, CDR2 FQNEAQ (reference sequence).

This chain uses TRBV9 with TRBJ2-7, with 8 bases matching TRBD1. The CDR3 covers 13 residues. Germline lookup yields CDR1 SGDLS and CDR2 YYNGEE. V gave up 4 bases and J gave up 6 bases; unmatched junction bases: 6. CDR3 in DNA: TGTGCCAGCAGCCTAGGACAGGGCGGCGAGCAGTACTTC. Protein sequence: CASSLGQGGEQYF. The full variable domain, rest sourced from reference TRBV9 and TRBJ2-7, is DSGVTQTPKHLITATGQRVTLRCSPRSGDLSVYWYQQSLDQGLQFLIQYYNGEERAKGNILERFSAQQFPDLHSELNLSSLELGDSALYFCASSLGQGGEQYFGPGTRLTVT.

This clone was seen a few times. The chain carries TRBV19 and TRBJ1-6, with D maybe TRBD1 (6 bases). Germline CDR1 LNHDA, CDR2 SQIVND (reference sequence). This CDR3 is built from 14 residues. V lost 10 bases, J lost 2 bases, and 12 bases lay in between. The CDR3 bases are TGTGCCACCGCAGGGGAGGCCTATAATTCACCCCTCCACTTT. This sequence encodes CATAGEAYNSPLHF.

This clone was seen more than once but under ten times. The chain couples TRBV7-6 to TRBJ2-2; no clear D. CDR3 length equals 12 residues. V lost 3 bases to trimming and J lost 8 bases, with 7 bases between them. Germline V lookup: CDR1 SGHVS, CDR2 FNYEAQ. The CDR3 loop is CASSLIQGELFF. The CDR3 DNA follows: TGTGCCAGCAGCTTGATTCAGGGGGAGCTGTTTTTT. Using reference TRBV7-6 and TRBJ2-2 for the parts outside the CDR3, the full variable domain is GAGVSQSPRYKVTKRGQDVALRCDPISGHVSLYWYRQALGQGPEFLTYFNYEAQQDKSGLPNDRFSAERPEGSISTLTIQRTEQRDSAMYRCASSLIQGELFFGEGSRLTVL.

In its sample, this clone was seen a few times. The chain employs TRBV4-1 and TRBJ2-2, with D unresolved. Germline V CDR1 and CDR2: MGHRA, YSYEKL. Trimming stripped 0 bases from V and 6 bases from J, with 11 bases between. The CDR3 covers 15 residues. The CDR3 DNA is TGCGCCAGCAGCCAAGACCGCAGCGAGGCCGGGGAGCTGTTTTTT. Translating it yields CASSQDRSEAGELFF.

This clone was detected only a few times. The chain carries TRBV30 and TRBJ2-1; D unresolved. The V gene lost 3 bases and the J gene lost 4 bases, with 7 bases spanning the gap. CDR3 size: 12 residues. The germline V gene has CDR1 GTSNPN and CDR2 SVGIG (reference sequence). CDR3 residues: CAWSRFYNEQFF. DNA of the CDR3: TGTGCCTGGAGCAGGTTTTACAATGAGCAGTTCTTC.

The chain joins TRBV30 to TRBJ2-1; TRBD2 agrees at 8 bases. The CDR3 has 15 residues. Germline V lookup: CDR1 GTSNPN, CDR2 SVGIG (reference sequence). After removal of 4 bases from V and 6 bases from J, the junction contained 11 bases not matched to a gene. CDR3 nucleotide sequence: TGTGCCTGGACCGTAGGTGGCGGGGGGATCAATGAGCAGTTCTTC. The encoded protein is CAWTVGGGGINEQFF.

The chain joins TRBV7-9 to TRBJ2-5; D gene unclear. The CDR3 covers 14 residues. V was shortened by 5 bases and J by 2 bases, with 12 bases between the two germline ends. Germline CDR1 SEHNR, CDR2 FQNEAQ (reference sequence). CDR3 sequence reads: CASSVGRVQETQYF. CDR3 DNA sequence: TGTGCCAGCAGCGTCGGCCGGGTACAAGAGACCCAGTACTTC.

This chain joins TRBV20-1 and TRBJ1-1; D not certain. In germline, CDR1 is DFQATT, CDR2 SNEGSKA (reference sequence). The CDR3 contains 11 residues. With 3 bases removed from V and 6 bases from J, the gap between germline ends came to 8 bases. The CDR3 is CSASKGPEAFF. The DNA for the CDR3 is TGCAGTGCTAGTAAAGGGCCTGAAGCTTTCTTT.

This sequence joins TRBV30 and TRBJ2-1; D might be TRBD1 or TRBD2, each matching 5 bases. The CDR3 has 13 amino acids. The V and J ends lost 8 bases and 0 bases respectively, with 11 bases between them. Germline CDR1 reads GTSNPN; CDR2 reads SVGIG (reference sequence). The CDR3 region has the DNA TGTGCCCTCGGGACCGCCTCCTACAATGAGCAGTTCTTC. This translates into CALGTASYNEQFF.

This clone has a handful of counts. The V call is TRBV5-6, the J call TRBJ1-1; D is unresolved. The germline gives CDR1 SGHDT, CDR2 YYEEEE. CDR3 size: 13 residues. V dropped 0 bases and J dropped 0 bases, with 3 bases sitting between them. CDR3 DNA: TGTGCCAGCAGCTTGGGGGTGAACACTGAAGCTTTCTTT. Protein product: CASSLGVNTEAFF.